This T cell receptor beta chain comes out of a study of CD8+CD57+ T cells in acquired aplastic anemia (dated by TCRdb to 2016 to 2018). With regard to the full study: A mean of approximately 3 ug of DNA, ranging from roughly 0.19 to 27.4 ug, was extracted from sorted CD4+ and CD8+ cells. For healthy donor samples, the average read count was around 10 million for CD4+ cells and approximately 11 million for CD8+ cells. Overall study results and their limits: Patients and healthy controls showed no significant difference in CD8+ Simpson's diversity (P=0.060). Some 30 CD8+ CDR3 sequences were shared between patients and controls but appeared highly expressed in patients and within their immunodominant clones.

Comment on this clonotype: Its antigen has not been determined. Per-base quality was not reported, and no clone a single base away is much larger than it.

TCR repertoires of sorted CD4+ and CD8+ blood T cells from severe aplastic anemia patients and healthy subjects were deep-sequenced in the study. Ficoll-Paque density gradient centrifugation was used to isolate peripheral blood mononuclear cells. Before DNA was extracted, CD4+ and CD8+ T cells were sorted using either FACS or magnetic beads. TCR beta VDJ combination and CDR3 sequence profiling used genomic DNA as the template. An Illumina HiSeq 2000 was used for TCR repertoire sequencing. Per the original workflow: Repertoires were assessed using TRBV/TRBJ rearrangement plots, CDR3 size and DJ length profiles, and Simpson's diversity index. Whichever DNA sequence was most abundant in the deep sequencing data was defined as the immunodominant clone. CDR3 amino acid sequences were screened for sharing across subjects and were compared with published repertoires and the VDJdb database. The raw public data were reprocessed by TCRdb itself: fastp quality trimming at Q25, MiXCR clonotype calling, in-frame beta chains only. Rows matching on CDR3 protein sequence are summarized as one entry with the most common DNA and genes. The V and J calls were determined by TCRdb, not by the authors. The table for this sample lists fewer than 200,000 distinct CDR3 sequences; about 60% of them were counted only once. Clones ranked in the top ten supply around 45% of the sample.

Sequencing was carried out using sorted CD4+, CD8+, or CD8+CD57+ T cells (not recorded which) from PBMCs. The clonotype was recovered from a human donor in good health.

The CDR3 loop reads CASSLTENYEQYF. The DNA sequence is given as TGTGCCAGCAGCTTAACTGAAAACTACGAGCAGTACTTC. The V gene is TRBV7-3 and the J gene is TRBJ2-7, with an unclear D gene assignment. The cysteine opens and the phenylalanine closes a CDR3 of 13 amino acids. The DNA shown is the 39-base CDR3, in frame from base 1. CDR1 and CDR2 (SGHTA, FQGTGA) derive from the germline V gene. Relative to germline, V is 0 bases shorter and J is 3 bases shorter, with 6 bases between their ends.